Listed below are T cell receptor beta chains from one sample, sequenced in a study of blood T cell repertoires in COVID-19. Sequenced by immunoSEQ multiplex PCR; TCRdb stores in-frame clones only, minus some. The sample contains around 120,000 clones, around two thirds of which appear only once. The sample was peripheral blood. These receptors were taken from an older woman with acute or convalescent COVID-19. CDR3s include the opening cysteine and the closing phenylalanine or tryptophan. Each record gives: D gene, J gene, clone size, V gene, CDR3 protein, CDR3 DNA. The D gene is left open where the match is weak. Size values are once, few and many counts, or a class for expanded clones, and some rows have none.

TRBD1,TRBJ2-5,.,TRBV5-5,CASSDRVETQYF,TGTGCCAGCAGCGACAGGGTAGAGACCCAGTACTTC
.,TRBJ1-1,.,TRBV12-5,CASVPGNTEAFF,TGTGCTTCTGTTCCGGGGAACACTGAAGCTTTCTTT
.,TRBJ2-2,.,TRBV6-6,CASTAQTGELFF,TGTGCCAGCACCGCACAAACCGGGGAGCTGTTTTTT
TRBD1,TRBJ2-7,.,TRBV30,CAWSPGQPHDEQYF,TGTGCCTGGAGTCCGGGACAGCCCCACGACGAGCAGTACTTC
.,TRBJ2-2,.,TRBV5-4,CASSLQTGELFF,TGTGCCAGCAGCTTGCAGACCGGGGAGCTGTTTTTT
.,TRBJ2-7,.,TRBV7-8,CASSLHTGEQYF,TGTGCCAGCAGCTTACATACAGGCGAGCAGTACTTC
TRBD1,TRBJ1-4,.,TRBV4-1,CASSQAGQKNEKLFF,TGCGCCAGCAGCCAAGCGGGACAGAAGAATGAAAAACTGTTTTTT
.,TRBJ2-3,.,TRBV28,CASSLSGLGTDTQYF,TGTGCCAGCAGTTTATCGGGACTTGGCACAGATACGCAGTATTTT
.,TRBJ2-1,.,TRBV2,CASTLLRNNEQFF,TGTGCCAGCACCTTACTCCGAAACAATGAGCAGTTCTTC
TRBD2,TRBJ2-5,.,TRBV7-2,CASSPLAGASSTQYF,TGTGCCAGCAGCCCTTTAGCGGGGGCCTCTAGTACCCAGTACTTC
.,TRBJ2-7,.,TRBV19,CASSPGFEYEQYF,TGTGCCAGTAGTCCTGGTTTCGAGTACGAGCAGTACTTC
TRBD2,TRBJ2-1,.,TRBV7-2,CASSPPGLAGGHEQFF,TGTGCCAGCAGCCCCCCGGGACTAGCGGGGGGGCATGAGCAGTTCTTC
TRBD1,TRBJ1-6,.,TRBV6-1,CASSGGQGHSPLHF,TGTGCCAGCAGTGGTGGACAGGGCCATTCACCCCTCCACTTT
TRBD2,TRBJ2-5,.,TRBV9,CASSPRGTSGQETQYF,TGTGCCAGCAGCCCCCGAGGGACTAGCGGGCAAGAGACCCAGTACTTC
.,TRBJ2-2,.,TRBV2,CASSPSHRESGELFF,TGTGCCAGCAGCCCTAGTCATCGGGAGTCCGGGGAGCTGTTTTTT
TRBD1,TRBJ2-7,.,TRBV20-1,CSASRAGGSYEQYF,TGCAGTGCTAGTCGGGCAGGGGGTTCCTACGAGCAGTACTTC
.,TRBJ2-3,many,TRBV24-1,CATSEAVGGTDTQYF,TGTGCCACCAGTGAGGCGGTCGGGGGCACAGATACGCAGTATTTT
TRBD1,TRBJ2-1,.,TRBV3-1/TRBV3-2,CASSHSGTAYNEQFF,TGTGCCAGCAGCCACTCCGGGACAGCCTACAATGAGCAGTTCTTC
TRBD1,TRBJ1-6,.,TRBV6-5,CASSYSGQGNSPLHF,TGTGCCAGCAGTTACTCCGGACAGGGTAATTCACCCCTCCACTTT
TRBD1,TRBJ2-7,.,TRBV19,CASSISGQGSVWYEQYF,TGTGCCAGTAGTATATCGGGACAGGGTTCGGTATGGTACGAGCAGTACTTC
TRBD2,TRBJ2-5,.,TRBV15,CATSPSGRETQYF,TGTGCCACCAGCCCGAGCGGGAGAGAGACCCAGTACTTC
.,TRBJ2-7,.,TRBV12-2,CASRLELPRWNRYVSYEQYF,TGTGCAAGTCGCTTAGAACTACCGCGATGGAACAGGTATGTATCCTACGAGCAGTACTTC
.,TRBJ1-6,.,TRBV5-1,CASSLASYNSPLHF,TGCGCCAGCAGCCTAGCCTCCTATAATTCACCCCTCCACTTT
TRBD1,TRBJ1-1,.,TRBV5-1,CASSLEGQGGTEAFF,TGCGCCAGCAGCTTGGAGGGACAGGGGGGAACTGAAGCTTTCTTT
.,TRBJ2-7,.,TRBV7-2,CASSRSDGGFYEQYF,TGTGCCAGCAGCAGATCGGACGGAGGATTCTACGAGCAGTACTTC
.,TRBJ1-3,once,TRBV28,CASSSGWLSGNTIYF,TGTGCCAGCAGTAGTGGTTGGCTCTCTGGAAACACCATATATTTT
.,TRBJ2-7,.,TRBV18,CASSLRGGEQYF,TGTGCCAGCTCCCTTAGAGGAGGTGAGCAGTACTTC